This TCR beta chain is from a study of response to subunit inactivated influenza vaccine. General study results and limits: Authors suggested each seasonal flu vaccination may recruit only limited numbers of new T cells.

At least ten counts were recorded for this clonotype. Its target is not known. Each CDR3 protein is one row after TCRdb ran MiXCR on the RT-PCR reads. The table has 700,000 to 800,000 distinct CDR3 sequences, about a fifth seen once; the top ten hold about a tenth. Germline assignment: CDR1 GTSNPN and CDR2 SVGIG (reference sequence). This CDR3 has 13 residues. With V trimmed by 3 bases and J by 7 bases, 8 bases remained unmatched. The rearrangement joins TRBV30 to TRBJ2-5; TRBD2 agrees at 7 bases. The specimen was PBMCs from blood, collected roughly 5 days after vaccination. The receptor comes from a middle-aged man who received an inactivated influenza vaccine. The CDR3 protein is CAWRLGGGGTQYF. Here the CDR3 DNA reads TGTGCCTGGAGATTGGGCGGGGGAGGGACCCAGTACTTC.